This entry is about one T cell receptor beta chain. Its antigen is still unknown. Documented time point: pre-sensitization, week 0. Treatment noted: therapeutic diphenylcyclopropenone sensitization with weekly scalp DPC. The study enrolled 18 to 70-year-old alopecia patients suitable for DPC. This entry is derived from a study of human T cells and chemical hapten exposure. The overall study: Mostly female patients had alopecia areata, totalis or universalis. Study results and limitations: Healthy individuals' immune responses may differ from those of donors, who had alopecia.

Individual cDNA molecules in this library carried unique molecular identifiers. TCRdb reprocessed the RACE reads with MiXCR, giving one entry per CDR3 protein. The sample carries 45,000 to 60,000 distinct CDR3 sequences, 9.4% recorded once. CDR1 is MNHEY and CDR2 is SVGAGI in the germline V gene. CDR3 size: 12 residues. V lost 6 bases and J 8 bases, leaving 13 bases between the germline ends. The V call is TRBV6-5, the J call TRBJ1-2; tentative D call: TRBD1 (6 bases). Sequenced here: whole blood, sampled in connection with sensitization to the hapten diphenylcyclopropenone (DPC). The TCR sequence derives from a woman in her 40s with alopecia areata. Some clones in this sample may be carry-over from other donors' samples. The DNA for the CDR3 is TGTGCCAGCAGAACAGGGAAAGGGGGCTACACCTTC. Amino acids: CASRTGKGGYTF.